This T cell receptor (beta chain) was profiled in a study of technical replicates of blood from a handful of donors (dated by TCRdb to the late 2010s). The germline V gene encodes CDR1 MNHEY and CDR2 SVGAGI. V lost 5 bases and J lost 7 bases; the stretch between them is 12 bases long. The CDR3 runs 13 residues from the cysteine to the phenylalanine. The kept DNA is CDR3 alone, 39 bases in frame from the first base. The protocol used for the library was the immunoSEQ multiplex PCR assay. TCRdb took over this immuneACCESS table, retaining in-frame rearrangements with V and J assigned. Such tables are incomplete; in checked studies, under half of the missing clones stem from an unresolved V gene, and the remainder is unexplained. In this sample the table shows roughly 74,000 clones, roughly nine tenths of which occur a single time. The ten largest make up 0.3% to 0.45% of the sample. Details on this clone: Its antigen is currently not known. No base qualities exist here, and no much larger clone lies one base off it.

This sequence uses TRBV6-5 and TRBJ1-5; TRBD1 could be the D gene, as 6 bases match. The receptor's source is a human donor in good health. The material sequenced was T cells isolated from PBMCs. The DNA sequence follows: TGTGCCAGCAGTGCCAGGGGCCACCAGCCCCAGCATTTT. This translates into CASSARGHQPQHF.